This T cell receptor beta chain derives from a study of blood T cell repertoires in COVID-19 (dated by TCRdb to the early 2020s). About the study as a whole: The collaborator samples originated in the United States, Italy and Spain and spanned the acute and convalescent phases of COVID-19. The repertoires were released in a freely available public database intended as a resource for research on the immune response to SARS-CoV-2. A de-identified subject ID, COVID-19 status, age in years and sex were almost always included in the sample metadata. Where available, HLA class I and class II types were taken from metadata supplied by the sample provider and were not determined by assay-based typing. The material from the prospective study consisted of cDNA or gDNA derived from T cells, B-cell-depleted T cells, or PBMCs. The samples were drawn from the first 160 participants of the ongoing ImmuneRACE study and from 950 to 1,500 subjects provided by 6 global collaborators. The dataset comprised deeply sampled blood TCRbeta repertoires from subjects exposed to, actively infected with, or recovered from COVID-19. What the research found in general, with its limitations: The quantity of clinical and demographic metadata differed by source and by participant and was supplied without curation.

One collaborating source in Seattle enrolled patients during active infection and followed them longitudinally through the course of disease. Collaborating institutions collected whole blood in K2EDTA tubes following their own protocols. For TCRbeta analysis, collaborators shipped samples as frozen whole blood, isolated PBMCs, or DNA extracted from either of those sample types. The CDR3 covers 14 residues, taking in both the cysteine and the phenylalanine. Only the CDR3 DNA is retained, 42 bases long and in frame from the first base. Looking up the germline V gene yields CDR1 SNHLY and CDR2 FYNNEI. The germline V and J ends show losses of 6 bases and 4 bases respectively, and no gene match explains 6 bases of the junction. The table lists this clone with a few counts. There is no known antigen for this receptor. The record has no base qualities; no much larger clone is one base away. The immunoSEQ Assay, a bias-controlled multiplex PCR, was used to amplify TCRbeta CDR3 regions from genomic DNA. The original pipeline was this. Within the assay, amplification of reference gene primers was used to estimate how many nucleated cells each sample contained. Sequence reads were collapsed and filtered to measure the absolute abundance of every unique TCRbeta CDR3 rearrangement. For each sample, productive Simpson clonality was calculated as the square root of Simpson's diversity index over productive rearrangements. TCRdb mirrors the immuneACCESS table, restricted to in-frame sequences. Some clones are absent from its copies; in checked studies, under half trace to an unresolved V gene, and the reason for the others is unknown. V, J and clone size were drawn from that table, and D and trimming were deduced from the DNA. The sample table contains about 280,000 clones; only one count was recorded for about 86% of them. Over 10% of the sample is taken by the ten largest.

The specimen sequenced was peripheral blood. The chain uses TRBV2 and TRBJ1-3; 7 nucleotides in the junction match TRBD1. This receptor was identified in a woman between 70 and 85 years old with COVID-19, enrolled during active disease. The nucleotides are TGTGCCAGCAGCCCGACAGGGTACGGAAACACCATATATTTT. Protein translation: CASSPTGYGNTIYF.